This T cell receptor (beta chain) was obtained from a study of T-cell memory formation after mild COVID-19. Regarding the study as a whole: Memory sampled before infection contained some responding clones, suggesting cross-reactive memory joined. Confirmation of SARS-CoV-2 specificity was lacking for second-wave clones peaking day 37. Contracting clones from day 15 to 85 had balanced CD4/CD8; later expanders favoured CD4+.

Via MiXCR, TCRdb re-called the 5' RACE reads, giving one row per CDR3 protein. Among around 160,000 distinct CDR3 sequences listed, roughly 10% were seen once. Of note for this clonotype: Its antigen is currently unknown.

Germline V gives CDR1 MNHNY, CDR2 SVGAGI (reference sequence). Trimming removed 2 bases at V and 9 bases at J, with 11 bases between. CDR3 length: 13 amino acids. Sequenced: PBMCs or a T cell subset sorted from them (not recorded which). This receptor was obtained from a young man who had mild COVID-19 (a few samples of this study predate the infection). Cell type and time point are not known. The chain combines TRBV6-6 with TRBJ2-1; unclear D gene. In DNA, the CDR3 is TGTGCCAGCAGTTACGAAATAGTGGCTGAGCAGTTCTTC. It specifies CASSYEIVAEQFF.